The T cell receptor beta chain under discussion was sequenced for a study of CD8+CD57+ T cells in acquired aplastic anemia. Across the whole study: The study obtained an average of approximately 2.9 ug of DNA from sorted CD4+ and CD8+ cells. Healthy donor CD4+ samples were sequenced to a depth that averaged roughly 9.9 million reads.

Genomic DNA constituted the template upon which TCR beta VDJ and CDR3 profiling was performed. TCRdb recomputed calls from the reads with MiXCR, one row per CDR3 protein. The data contain some 220,000 distinct CDR3 sequences, about 37% of them singletons. The CDR3 has 15 amino acids. Trimming shortened V by 3 bases and J by 8 bases, and 16 bases separated the two germline ends. Germline assignment: CDR1 LNHNV and CDR2 YYDKDF (reference sequence). This sequence joins TRBV15 and TRBJ2-2; weak D call: TRBD2 (5 bases). This TCR came from a human donor in good health, serving as a control. The sequencing input was sorted CD4+, CD8+, or CD8+CD57+ T cells (not recorded which) from PBMCs. The CDR3 nucleotides read TGTGCCACCAGCAGCGAGGGTCTAGCTTCGGGGGAGCTGTTTTTT. Amino acids: CATSSEGLASGELFF.